The clone carrying this T cell receptor (beta chain) appeared many times. Its target is not known. Unmatched junction bases numbered 8, after V lost 5 bases and J lost 5 bases. This CDR3 is built from 15 residues. The germline V gene encodes CDR1 SEHNR and CDR2 FQNEAQ (reference sequence). Unique molecular identifiers were incorporated when the TCRbeta library was constructed. From the PCR reads, TCRdb called clonotypes with MiXCR, one entry per CDR3 protein. The sample shows 240,000 or so distinct CDR3 sequences, 7.5% to 9.5% of them seen only once. The entry originates in a study of T-cell reconstitution after alpha-beta-depleted transplantation in children. Study outcomes and limitations: Once a year had passed after transplant, T-cell counts and diversity came mostly from newly produced T cells. Where alpha-beta T cells came from about two months after transplant was reportedly several hundred expanded graft clones. Surviving recipient T cells and thymic progenitors produced the high day-60 TCRbeta diversity seen in some patients.

The chain combines TRBV7-9 with TRBJ1-1; 10 nucleotides match TRBD1. The TCR originated in a male patient under 18 who had a stem cell transplant for acute lymphoblastic leukemia, so the T cells may come from the graft donor. Sequenced material: PBMCs, mostly from graft donor cells, taken 180 days after TCRalphabeta/CD19-depleted stem cell transplant. The CDR3 DNA reads as TGTGCCAGCAGCCCTAGGGACAGGGGAGGGACTGAAGCTTTCTTT. It specifies CASSPRDRGGTEAFF.